This TCR beta chain was profiled in a study of CD8 T cells in Susac syndrome. RNA, at about 0.45 to 1 ug, was reverse transcribed with random hexamers. Across 54 Vbeta and 13 Jbeta, TCR beta CDR3 was amplified with immunoSEQ multiplex PCR. From the immunoSEQ multiplex PCR reads, TCRdb called clonotypes with MiXCR, one entry per CDR3 protein. The table includes about 160,000 distinct CDR3 sequences, approximately 93% detected once. CD8+ and CD4+ T cells from blood underwent TCR beta sequencing, which was carried out in a high-throughput format. FACS was used to enrich TEMRA cells, whereas the CD8+ and CD4+ T cells were obtained by negative isolation. Trimming removed 6 bases from V and 5 bases from J; junction bases left unmatched: 6. The length of the CDR3 is 13 residues.

The rearrangement links TRBV12-3 or TRBV12-4 to TRBJ1-1, with TRBD1 matching 7 bases. The source of this sequence is a human donor with multiple sclerosis. Input material: CD4+ T cells from PBMCs. Here the CDR3 reads CASRQGGKTEAFF. CDR3 nucleotide sequence: TGTGCCAGCAGGCAGGGGGGAAAAACTGAAGCTTTCTTT.